This T cell receptor beta chain is drawn from a study of identical twins. TCRdb analysed the 5' RACE reads with MiXCR anew, one entry per CDR3 protein. This table holds 250,000 or so distinct CDR3 sequences, about 13% found once. With no exceptions, donors were healthy Caucasians. The CDR3 is 17 amino acids. Germline V gives CDR1 DFQATT, CDR2 SNEGSKA (reference sequence). Regarding the study as a whole: Abundant beta clonotypes from cord blood bore fewer insertions; memory repertoires lacked this pattern. Twin sharing of out-of-frame TCR alpha was underestimated by models in monozygotic pairs.

As concerns this clonotype: Antigen: not known. One end of the junction varies from germline; a read error may be responsible.

This sample was shared with a second study, whose subject was yellow fever vaccine responses in identical twins.

This sequence was found in a woman aged 18 to 35 in good health. Sequencing was done on a sample of memory (CD45RO+) T cells sorted from blood. This chain uses TRBV20-1 with TRBJ2-5, with TRBD2 matching over 8 bases. CDR3 sequence: CCARVIPGGPVGVTQYF. The CDR3 DNA reads as TGCTGTGCTAGAGTCATACCGGGAGGGCCGGTAGGAGTGACCCAGTACTTC.